This TCR beta chain was captured in a study of blood T cell repertoires in COVID-19. Across the whole study: The origin of the acute and convalescent COVID-19 samples was the United States, Italy and Spain. Nucleic acid was either cDNA or gDNA, and it came from T cells, B-cell-depleted T cells, or PBMCs.

This clone has a single count. CDR3 length equals 14 residues. The V end was cut by 5 bases, the J end by 2 bases, with 11 bases between. Germline V gives CDR1 LGHDT, CDR2 YNNKEL (reference sequence). Per the authors' pipeline: Reference gene primers were amplified, and this amplification served to estimate nucleated cell counts. Method: immunoSEQ multiplex PCR; TCRdb's copy keeps in-frame clones and lacks some. Clonal size and the V and J genes are those of that table, whereas D and trimming came from the DNA. Of a few hundred thousand clones listed, 80% to 90% were seen once; the top ten hold approximately 9.9%.

The receptor comes from a woman in her 70s with acute or convalescent COVID-19. The chain employs TRBV3-1 (or the pseudogene TRBV3-2) and TRBJ2-3; D possibly corresponds to TRBD2 (7 bases). The sample comprised peripheral blood. The CDR3 loop reads CASSNGGATDTQYF. CDR3 in DNA: TGTGCCAGCAGCAATGGGGGGGCCACAGATACGCAGTATTTT.